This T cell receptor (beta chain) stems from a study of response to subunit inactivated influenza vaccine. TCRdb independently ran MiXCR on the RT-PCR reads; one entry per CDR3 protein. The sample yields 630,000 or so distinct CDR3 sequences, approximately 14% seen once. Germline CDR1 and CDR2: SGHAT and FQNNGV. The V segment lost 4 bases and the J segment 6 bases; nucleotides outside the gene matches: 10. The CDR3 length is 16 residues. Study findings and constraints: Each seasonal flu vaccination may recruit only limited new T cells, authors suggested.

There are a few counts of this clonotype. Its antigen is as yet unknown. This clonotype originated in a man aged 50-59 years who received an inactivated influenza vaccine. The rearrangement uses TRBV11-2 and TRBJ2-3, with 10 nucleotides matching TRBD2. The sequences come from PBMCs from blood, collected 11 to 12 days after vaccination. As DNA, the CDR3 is TGTGCCAGCAGCTGGGACCTAGCGGGAGTGTTCGATACGCAGTATTTT. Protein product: CASSWDLAGVFDTQYF.